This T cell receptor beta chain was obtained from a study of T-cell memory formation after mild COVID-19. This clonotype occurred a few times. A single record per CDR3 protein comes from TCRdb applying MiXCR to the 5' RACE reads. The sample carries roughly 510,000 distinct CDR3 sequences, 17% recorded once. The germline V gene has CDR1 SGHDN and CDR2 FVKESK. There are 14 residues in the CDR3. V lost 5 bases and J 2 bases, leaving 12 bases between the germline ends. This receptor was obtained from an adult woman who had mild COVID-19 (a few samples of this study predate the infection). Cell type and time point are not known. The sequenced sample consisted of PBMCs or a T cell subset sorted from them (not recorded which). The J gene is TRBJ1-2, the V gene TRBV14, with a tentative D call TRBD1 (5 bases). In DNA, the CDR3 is TGTGCCAGCAGCTATATCCGGGACAACTATGGCTACACCTTC. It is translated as CASSYIRDNYGYTF.